These 18 T cell receptor beta chains came from one sample sequenced in a study of blood T cell repertoires in COVID-19. Assay used: immunoSEQ multiplex PCR; TCRdb lists only in-frame clones, some missing. In the table there are 140,000 or so clones, 80% to 90% of which are singletons. Source material: peripheral blood. The receptors derive from a woman of 80 years or more with acute or convalescent COVID-19.

This chain joins TRBV10-2 and TRBJ2-2; TRBD1 aligns across 7 bases. This CDR3 is 17 amino acids long. From germline, CDR1 is WSHSY and CDR2 SAAADI. The J segment lost 0 bases and the V segment lost 7 bases, leaving 11 bases of the junction unmatched. The CDR3 region has the DNA TGCGCCAGCAAATTGGACAGGATTGCAGCGAACACCGGGGAGCTGTTTTTT. Residues: CASKLDRIAANTGELFF.

This chain uses TRBV2 with TRBJ2-2, with D perhaps matching TRBD2 (5 bases). The CDR3 is 14 amino acids. V lost 7 bases and J 0 bases, leaving 9 bases between the germline ends. Per germline, CDR1 SNHLY and CDR2 FYNNEI. The CDR3 spells CASIAFANTGELFF. CDR3 nucleotide sequence: TGTGCCAGCATAGCGTTTGCGAACACCGGGGAGCTGTTTTTT.

The chain carries TRBV30 and TRBJ1-1; D is perhaps TRBD1 (5 bases). The V and J ends lost 5 bases and 11 bases respectively, with 15 bases between them. There are 11 residues in the CDR3. Per the germline V gene, CDR1 is GTSNPN and CDR2 is SVGIG (reference sequence). CDR3 in amino acids: CAWGRREMAFF. The CDR3 DNA is TGTGCCTGGGGTCGCAGGGAAATGGCTTTCTTT.

The V gene is TRBV5-1, the J gene TRBJ1-2, with 9 bases identical to TRBD1. The V gene end was trimmed by 0 bases and the J gene end by 1 base; junction bases not matched to a gene: 1. CDR3 length: 15 residues. CDR1 SGHRS and CDR2 YFSETQ come from the germline V gene. CDR3: CASSLGDRDNYGYTF. The CDR3 coding sequence is TGCGCCAGCAGCTTGGGGGACAGGGATAACTATGGCTACACCTTC. Combining the CDR3 with reference TRBV5-1 and TRBJ1-2 gives the whole variable domain KAGVTQTPRYLIKTRGQQVTLSCSPISGHRSVSWYQQTPGQGLQFLFEYFSETQRNKGNFPGRFSGRQFSNSRSEMNVSTLELGDSALYLCASSLGDRDNYGYTFGSGTRLTVV.

V usage is TRBV6-5 and J usage is TRBJ1-1; 8 bases agree with TRBD1. Germline V gene data show CDR1 as MNHEY and CDR2 as SVGAGI. J lost 8 bases, V lost 7 bases, and 6 bases had no gene match. The CDR3 has 12 amino acids. The CDR3 reads CASTRQGSEAFF. For the CDR3, the DNA is TGTGCCAGCACTCGACAGGGGTCGGAAGCTTTCTTT.

This rearrangement joins TRBV6-5 to TRBJ1-3; 8 bases are a match to TRBD1. CDR1 and CDR2 from the germline V gene are MNHEY and SVGAGI. After removal of 8 bases from V and 1 base from J, the junction contained 1 base not matched to a gene. The CDR3 extends over 13 amino acids. DNA for the CDR3: TGTGCCAGCTACAGGGGGTCTGGAAACACCATATATTTT. Translated: CASYRGSGNTIYF.

The chain joins TRBV7-2 to TRBJ2-5, with 7 bases identical to TRBD1. This CDR3 region has 14 residues. V gave up 4 bases and J gave up 5 bases; unmatched junction bases: 7. The germline CDR1 and CDR2 sequences are SGHTA and FQGNSA. The CDR3 region is CASSSTGVGETQYF. CDR3 DNA: TGTGCCAGCAGCTCAACAGGGGTGGGGGAGACCCAGTACTTC.

The chain is built from TRBV5-1 and TRBJ2-5; 9 bases are shared with TRBD1. The CDR3 has 14 amino acids. The germline CDR1 and CDR2 sequences are SGHRS and YFSETQ. J gave up 3 bases and V 0 bases, and 0 bases lay outside the gene matches. The CDR3 coding sequence is TGCGCCAGCAGCTTGGGACAGGGGGAAGAGACCCAGTACTTC. Protein sequence: CASSLGQGEETQYF.

The chain combines TRBV7-2 with TRBJ2-5; 11 positions agree with TRBD2. Trimming took 5 bases from V and 5 from J; bases not matched to a gene: 4. CDR1 is SGHTA and CDR2 is FQGNSA in the germline V gene. The CDR3 loop spans 14 amino acids. Here the CDR3 DNA reads TGTGCCAGCAGCACGGGACTAGCGGTCGAGACCCAGTACTTC. The encoded protein is CASSTGLAVETQYF.

This chain joins TRBV5-1 and TRBJ1-2; no firm D call. The germline gives CDR1 SGHRS, CDR2 YFSETQ. With 4 bases removed from V and 3 bases from J, the gap between germline ends came to 10 bases. The CDR3 runs 13 residues. CDR3 sequence (DNA): TGCGCCAGCAGCCCGGCAGGCGACTATGGCTACACCTTC. Residues: CASSPAGDYGYTF. The full variable domain, its missing parts supplied by reference TRBV5-1 and TRBJ1-2, is KAGVTQTPRYLIKTRGQQVTLSCSPISGHRSVSWYQQTPGQGLQFLFEYFSETQRNKGNFPGRFSGRQFSNSRSEMNVSTLELGDSALYLCASSPAGDYGYTFGSGTRLTVV.

The chain employs TRBV11-2 and TRBJ2-7, with D perhaps TRBD1 (6 bases). Trimming left V 5 bases short and J 6 bases short, with 17 bases between. CDR1 SGHAT and CDR2 FQNNGV come from the germline V gene. The CDR3 is 14 amino acids. The CDR3 protein is CASSPDRIPGEQYF. The CDR3 DNA sequence: TGTGCCAGCAGCCCCGACAGGATACCTGGCGAGCAGTACTTC.

There are a few counts of this clone. The V call is TRBV6-5, the J call TRBJ1-5; 8 nucleotides align to TRBD1. Germline V gene sequence: CDR1 MNHEY, CDR2 SVGAGI. This CDR3 comprises 15 residues. V lost 5 bases and J lost 4; bases outside the gene matches: 7. The CDR3 DNA reads as TGTGCCAGCAGTCTGGGCCAGGGGGCTAATCAGCCCCAGCATTTT. It translates to CASSLGQGANQPQHF.

V usage is TRBV5-1 and J usage is TRBJ2-1; 7 nucleotides align to TRBD1. Germline CDR1 and CDR2: SGHRS and YFSETQ. CDR3 size: 15 residues. V shed 3 bases, J shed 7 bases, and the junction held 10 bases outside the gene matches. The CDR3 region is CASSYTGAARNEQFF. The CDR3 region has the DNA TGCGCCAGCAGCTACACAGGGGCCGCTAGGAATGAGCAGTTCTTC.

This clone was seen just once. V usage is TRBV3-1 (or the pseudogene TRBV3-2) and J usage is TRBJ1-4; D might be TRBD1 (6 bases). The ends were cut back, 4 bases at V and 0 bases at J, with 12 bases in the middle. The CDR3 runs 16 residues. Per the germline V gene, CDR1 is LGHDT and CDR2 is YNNKEL (reference sequence). CDR3 amino acids: CASSPSRTATNEKLFF. Written as DNA, the CDR3 is TGTGCCAGCAGCCCCTCCCGGACAGCAACTAATGAAAAACTGTTTTTT.

This clone was observed a few times. The rearrangement links TRBV7-2 to TRBJ2-7; perhaps TRBD1 as D (5 bases). The CDR3 sequence is 19 residues long. The germline gives CDR1 SGHTA, CDR2 FQGNSA. V was pared by 1 base and J by 3 bases, with 25 bases between. DNA of the CDR3: TGTGCCAGCAGCTTAGAGCCAGGGCACCTTCTGGGATCTGACTACGAGCAGTACTTC. It encodes CASSLEPGHLLGSDYEQYF.

This chain's CDR3 is CASGLRIGLGTGTHGYTF. The CDR3 DNA follows: TGTGCTAGTGGTTTGCGAATAGGGTTAGGGACAGGGACGCATGGCTACACCTTC. The chain links TRBV12-5 to TRBJ1-2; the match to TRBD1 covers 9 bases. V lost 2 bases and J lost 6; bases outside the gene matches: 16. The CDR3 length is 18 residues. Germline CDR1 reads LGHNT; CDR2 reads FRNRAP.

V usage is TRBV6-1 and J usage is TRBJ1-2; 7 nucleotides agree with TRBD1. This CDR3 is built from 13 residues. Per the germline V gene, CDR1 is MNHNS and CDR2 is SASEGT. After removal of 3 bases from V and 8 bases from J, the junction contained 6 bases not matched to a gene. The CDR3 nucleotides read TGTGCCAGCAGTGAGAGACAGGGTATCGGCTACACCTTC. Translated, it gives CASSERQGIGYTF.

V is TRBV6-1 and J is TRBJ1-2, with 9 nucleotides matching TRBD1. The CDR3 loop spans 18 amino acids. In germline, CDR1 is MNHNS, CDR2 SASEGT. The J segment lost 4 bases and the V segment lost 2 bases, leaving 14 bases of the junction unmatched. For the CDR3, the DNA is TGTGCCAGCAGTGAATATTTGGGACAGGGAAGAATCGGCTATGGCTACACCTTC. The encoded protein is CASSEYLGQGRIGYGYTF.